The 24 T cell receptor beta chains reported below all come from one sample, sequenced in a study of T cells in Graves' hyperthyroidism and ophthalmopathy. What was amplified from RNA transcripts were TCR beta CDR3 regions. TCR CDR3 regions were first amplified by RT-PCR with HTBI primers. One entry per CDR3 protein, called by TCRdb with MiXCR from the multiplex PCR reads. This sample has hundreds of thousands of distinct CDR3 sequences, with nearly 20% found just once. The sequenced sample was blood. These receptor sequences come from a man aged 40-55 years with Graves' ophthalmopathy.

This clonotype was seen more than once but under ten times. The chain is built from TRBV15 and TRBJ2-4; no firm D call. The CDR3 has 13 amino acids. The germline V and J ends were trimmed by 8 bases and 5 bases, with 13 bases remaining between them. CDR1 is LNHNV, CDR2 YYDKDF, per germline (reference sequence). CDR3 DNA: TGTGCCACCTTGGGCAGCCAAGAAAACATTCAGTACTTC. This encodes CATLGSQENIQYF.

This clonotype was seen a handful of times. The chain's CDR3 is CASSPQLGLALTEQFF. The CDR3 nucleotides read TGTGCCAGCAGTCCTCAGCTTGGACTAGCTCTGACTGAGCAGTTCTTC. The J gene is TRBJ2-1, the V gene TRBV14; 8 bases map to TRBD2. The CDR3 has 16 residues. The V gene end was trimmed by 6 bases and the J gene end by 9 bases; junction bases not matched to a gene: 16. The germline V gene has CDR1 SGHDN and CDR2 FVKESK.

The chain employs TRBV5-1 and TRBJ1-4; D not resolved. The CDR3 is 14 residues long. V was pared by 4 bases and J by 3 bases, with 10 bases between. Per the germline V gene, CDR1 is SGHRS and CDR2 is YFSETQ. The chain's CDR3 is CASSPIDANEKLFF. The DNA of the CDR3 is TGCGCCAGCAGCCCTATTGATGCTAATGAAAAACTGTTTTTT.

There are a few counts of this clonotype. The chain couples TRBV28 to TRBJ1-5; 9 positions agree with TRBD1. The junction had 4 bases not matched to a gene; V was cut back by 5 bases and J by 5 bases. CDR1 and CDR2 (germline): MDHEN, SYDVKM. This CDR3 region has 14 residues. DNA of the CDR3: TGTGCCAGCAGTGGGGACAGGGATGATCAGCCCCAGCATTTT. The encoded protein is CASSGDRDDQPQHF.

This clonotype turned up a few times. V is TRBV15 and J is TRBJ1-1; D unresolved. Germline V gene lookup returns CDR1 LNHNV and CDR2 YYDKDF (reference sequence). CDR3 length: 15 amino acids. V shed 0 bases and J shed 0 bases, with 8 bases lying between them. DNA for the CDR3: TGTGCCACCAGCAGAGATCGGGCAGTGAACACTGAAGCTTTCTTT. Translated, it gives CATSRDRAVNTEAFF.

The genes are TRBV7-2 and TRBJ1-5; TRBD1 might be the D (6 bases). CDR1 and CDR2 (germline): SGHTA, FQGNSA. Trimming cost V 9 bases and J 6 bases, with 15 bases left between them. CDR3 length: 13 amino acids. The CDR3 DNA reads TGTGCCAGTAGTGTCGACAGGCTTCAGCCCCAGCATTTT. Its protein product is CASSVDRLQPQHF.

Only a few counts were recorded for this clonotype. The chain joins TRBV11-2 to TRBJ2-7; D uncertain. This CDR3 has 11 amino acids. Germline CDR1 reads SGHAT; CDR2 reads FQNNGV. V was cut by 8 bases and J by 3 bases, with 8 bases left in between. In DNA, the CDR3 is TGTGCCAGCTTCAATTACTACGAGCAGTACTTC. It codes for CASFNYYEQYF.

Many counts were recorded for this clonotype. V and J are TRBV20-1 and TRBJ2-7; TRBD2 matches at 10 bases. Looked up from germline, CDR1 is DFQATT and CDR2 is SNEGSKA (reference sequence). The CDR3 totals 15 residues. The V gene end was trimmed by 6 bases and the J gene end by 4 bases; junction bases not matched to a gene: 12. For the CDR3, the DNA is TGCAGTGCCCCTAAAGCTCTAGCGGGAGTTTACGAGCAGTACTTC. The encoded protein is CSAPKALAGVYEQYF.

In its sample, this clonotype was seen a few times. This chain links TRBV5-4 with TRBJ2-3, with 9 positions matching TRBD1. Germline lookup yields CDR1 SGHNT and CDR2 YYREEE (reference sequence). Germline trimming cut 4 bases from V and 2 bases from J; bases unmatched to any gene: 5. This CDR3 spans 15 amino acids. CDR3 coding DNA: TGTGCCAGCAGCAACCGGGACAGGGCCACAGATACGCAGTATTTT. Translating it yields CASSNRDRATDTQYF.

This clonotype was found many times. The chain uses TRBV18 and TRBJ2-1, with 8 bases fitting TRBD1. Trimming cost V 3 bases and J 5 bases; bases outside gene matches: 0. The CDR3 consists of 13 residues. The germline CDR1 and CDR2 sequences are KGHSH and LQKENI. CDR3 sequence: CASSPGQDNEQFF. In DNA form, the CDR3 reads TGTGCCAGCTCACCGGGACAGGACAATGAGCAGTTCTTC.

The chain carries TRBV5-1 and TRBJ2-3; D perhaps matches TRBD2 (6 bases). The CDR3 consists of 15 residues. Deletions cut 6 bases from V and 4 bases from J, with 18 bases between. Germline V lookup: CDR1 SGHRS, CDR2 YFSETQ. DNA of the CDR3: TGCGCCAGCACCTTCGGACGGGGAGGCGCAGATACGCAGTATTTT. Translating it yields CASTFGRGGADTQYF.

This chain joins TRBV28 and TRBJ1-2; D is undetermined. Germline V gene sequence: CDR1 MDHEN, CDR2 SYDVKM. V lost 4 bases and J 5 bases, leaving 5 bases between the germline ends. There are 11 residues in the CDR3. The DNA of the CDR3 is TGTGCCAGCAGTTCCTATTATGGCTACACCTTC. Encoded protein: CASSSYYGYTF.

The table lists this clonotype with many counts. The chain has TRBV18 and TRBJ2-1, with 7 bases matching TRBD2. Germline-derived CDR1 and CDR2 are KGHSH and LQKENI. The CDR3 runs to 13 residues. V was clipped by 6 bases and J by 8 bases; unmatched bases: 7. The CDR3 sequence is CASSVREWHEQFF. The CDR3 DNA reads TGTGCCAGCTCCGTGCGGGAGTGGCATGAGCAGTTCTTC.

The chain is built from TRBV30 and TRBJ1-2, with TRBD1 identical over 7 bases. J was trimmed by 7 bases and V by 1 base; bases with no gene match: 6. The CDR3 is 13 amino acids. In germline, CDR1 is GTSNPN, CDR2 SVGIG (reference sequence). The CDR3 loop reads CAWSDRGFSGYTF. In DNA form, the CDR3 reads TGTGCCTGGAGTGACAGGGGATTTAGTGGCTACACCTTC. Using reference TRBV30 and TRBJ1-2 for the parts outside the CDR3, the full variable domain is SQTIHQWPATLVQPVGSPLSLECTVEGTSNPNLYWYRQAAGRGLQLLFYSVGIGQISSEVPQNLSASRPQDRQFILSSKKLLLSDSGFYLCAWSDRGFSGYTFGSGTRLTVV.

This clonotype was seen repeatedly, ten times or more. J is TRBJ2-5 and V is TRBV6-1; 14 bases map to TRBD2. V lost 4 bases, J lost 5 bases, and 9 bases stayed unmatched. The germline V gene encodes CDR1 MNHNS and CDR2 SASEGT. This CDR3 has 17 amino acids. The CDR3 spells CASSAWGLAGVMETQYF. The DNA of the CDR3 is TGTGCCAGCAGTGCCTGGGGACTAGCGGGGGTGATGGAGACCCAGTACTTC.

In its sample, this clonotype was seen many times. The rearrangement uses TRBV30 and TRBJ2-5; no definite D call. From germline, CDR1 is GTSNPN and CDR2 SVGIG (reference sequence). Trimming took 0 bases from V and 2 from J, leaving 7 bases between them. The CDR3 runs 13 residues. As DNA, the CDR3 is TGTGCCTGGAGTGTGGCCGGACAAGAGACCCAGTACTTC. It translates to CAWSVAGQETQYF.

The chain uses TRBV12-3 or TRBV12-4 and TRBJ2-1; D is unresolved. Trimming took off 4 bases at V and 6 bases at J, with 7 bases between the two ends. This CDR3 is 12 amino acids long. CDR3 region: CASSWLGNEQFF. For the CDR3, the DNA is TGTGCCAGCAGTTGGTTGGGCAATGAGCAGTTCTTC.

The sample holds a few counts of this clonotype. The J gene is TRBJ1-2, the V gene TRBV7-9, with a tentative D call TRBD1 (5 bases). V lost 5 bases to trimming and J lost 4 bases, with 11 bases between them. The CDR3 is made up of 13 amino acids. Germline-derived CDR1 and CDR2 are SEHNR and FQNEAQ (reference sequence). The CDR3 region has the DNA TGTGCCAGCAGCCCCCGACAGCGCTATGGCTACACCTTC. Protein product: CASSPRQRYGYTF.

This chain links TRBV4-2 with TRBJ2-5, with D possibly being TRBD2 (5 bases). V was pared by 3 bases and J by 4 bases, with 15 bases between. This CDR3 comprises 15 residues. Germline V lookup: CDR1 LGHNA, CDR2 YNFKEQ. CDR3 amino acids: CASSQAGRGRETQYF. CDR3 DNA: TGTGCCAGCAGCCAGGCCGGTCGAGGGAGAGAGACCCAGTACTTC.

This clonotype was found a few times. V is TRBV7-9 and J is TRBJ1-1, with D hard to call. The ends were cut back, 7 bases at V and 5 bases at J, with 11 bases in the middle. Germline assignment: CDR1 SEHNR and CDR2 FQNEAQ (reference sequence). The CDR3 sequence is 12 residues long. The CDR3 DNA follows: TGTGCCAGCATCCGCACTGAAACTGAAGCTTTCTTT. Translating gives CASIRTETEAFF. Full variable domain (rest looked up from reference TRBV7-9 and TRBJ1-1): DTGVSQNPRHKITKRGQNVTFRCDPISEHNRLYWYRQTLGQGPEFLTYFQNEAQLEKSRLLSDRFSAERPKGSFSTLEIQRTEQGDSAMYLCASIRTETEAFFGQGTRLTVV.

This clonotype was found a few times. The chain links TRBV6-1 to TRBJ1-4; 8 positions match TRBD1. The V segment lost 5 bases and the J segment 4 bases; nucleotides outside the gene matches: 6. The CDR3 loop spans 15 amino acids. The V gene's germline CDR1 is MNHNS and CDR2 SASEGT. In DNA form, the CDR3 reads TGTGCCAGCAGTTTAATGGGACAGGTTAATGAAAAACTGTTTTTT. Translated: CASSLMGQVNEKLFF.

V is TRBV7-2 and J is TRBJ2-2; D is unresolved. Trimming removed 6 bases from V and 5 bases from J, with 10 bases in between. CDR3 size: 13 residues. Germline CDR1 SGHTA, CDR2 FQGNSA. The CDR3 loop reads CASRITETGELFF. CDR3 DNA sequence: TGTGCCAGCAGAATAACAGAGACCGGGGAGCTGTTTTTT. Full variable domain (missing parts from reference TRBV7-2 and TRBJ2-2): GAGVSQSPSNKVTEKGKDVELRCDPISGHTALYWYRQSLGQGLEFLIYFQGNSAPDKSGLPSDRFSAERTGGSVSTLTIQRTQQEDSAVYLCASRITETGELFFGEGSRLTVL.

The chain recombines TRBV3-1 with TRBJ2-1; D might be TRBD1 or TRBD2, each matching 6 bases. The CDR3 sequence is 15 residues long. V shed 2 bases and J shed 7 bases, with 15 bases lying between them. CDR1 is LGHDT and CDR2 is YNNKEL in the germline V gene (reference sequence). Written as DNA, the CDR3 is TGTGCCAGCAGCCAAAGAGGGGGGCCGATGAATGAGCAGTTCTTC. Translated: CASSQRGGPMNEQFF.

This clonotype was observed a handful of times. The CDR3 DNA reads TGTGCCATCAGGCTCAGCTCTGGAAACACCATATATTTT. It specifies CAIRLSSGNTIYF. The chain has TRBV10-3 and TRBJ1-3; D unclear. The ends were cut back, 6 bases at V and 0 bases at J, with 6 bases in the middle. This CDR3 is built from 13 residues. CDR1 is ENHRY, CDR2 SYGVKD, per germline.